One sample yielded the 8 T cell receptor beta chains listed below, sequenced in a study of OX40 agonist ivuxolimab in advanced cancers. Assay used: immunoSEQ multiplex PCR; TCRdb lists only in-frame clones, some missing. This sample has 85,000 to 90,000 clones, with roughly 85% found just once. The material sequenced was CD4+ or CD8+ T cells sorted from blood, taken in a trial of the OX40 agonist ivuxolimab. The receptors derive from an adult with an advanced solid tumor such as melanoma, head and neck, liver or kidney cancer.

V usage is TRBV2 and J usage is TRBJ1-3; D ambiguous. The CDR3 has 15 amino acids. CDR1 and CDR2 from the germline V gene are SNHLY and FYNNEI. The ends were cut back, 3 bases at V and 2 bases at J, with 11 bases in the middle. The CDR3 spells CASSDRVRPGNTIYF. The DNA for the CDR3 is TGTGCCAGCAGTGATCGGGTTAGGCCTGGAAACACCATATATTTT.

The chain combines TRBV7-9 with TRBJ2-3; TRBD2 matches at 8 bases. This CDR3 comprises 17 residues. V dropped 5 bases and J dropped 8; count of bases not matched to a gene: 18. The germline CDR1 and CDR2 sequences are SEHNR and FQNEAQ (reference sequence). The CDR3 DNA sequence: TGTGCCAGCAGCCCTACCGGGGGGGCTGTTCGGCGCGGTACGCAGTATTTT. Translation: CASSPTGGAVRRGTQYF.

The CDR3 protein is CASVGREGTDTQYF. CDR3 nucleotide sequence: TGTGCCAGCGTGGGCAGGGAGGGCACAGATACGCAGTATTTT. V usage is TRBV2 and J usage is TRBJ2-3, with D maybe TRBD2 (6 bases). V was trimmed by 8 bases and J by 1 base, leaving 13 bases between them. This CDR3 has 14 amino acids. Germline CDR1 reads SNHLY; CDR2 reads FYNNEI.

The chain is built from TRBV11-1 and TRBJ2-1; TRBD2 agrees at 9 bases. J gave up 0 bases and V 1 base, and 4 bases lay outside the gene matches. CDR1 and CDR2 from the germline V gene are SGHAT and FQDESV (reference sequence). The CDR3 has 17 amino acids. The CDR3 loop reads CASSLGGLASSYNEQFF. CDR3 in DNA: TGTGCCAGCAGCTTAGGAGGACTAGCGAGCTCCTACAATGAGCAGTTCTTC. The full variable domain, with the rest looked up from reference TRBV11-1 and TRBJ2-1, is EAEVAQSPRYKITEKSQAVAFWCDPISGHATLYWYRQILGQGPELLVQFQDESVVDDSQLPKDRFSAERLKGVDSTLKIQPAELGDSAMYLCASSLGGLASSYNEQFFGPGTRLTVL.

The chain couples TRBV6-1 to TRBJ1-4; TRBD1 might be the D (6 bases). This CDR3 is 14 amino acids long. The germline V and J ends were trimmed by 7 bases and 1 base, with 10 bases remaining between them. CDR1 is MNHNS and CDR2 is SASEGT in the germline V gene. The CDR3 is CASNSDRTNEKLFF. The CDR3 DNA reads TGTGCCAGCAACTCGGACAGAACTAATGAAAAACTGTTTTTT.

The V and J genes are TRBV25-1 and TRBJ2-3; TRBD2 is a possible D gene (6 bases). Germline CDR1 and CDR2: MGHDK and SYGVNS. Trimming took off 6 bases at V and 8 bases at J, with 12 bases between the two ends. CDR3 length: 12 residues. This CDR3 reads CASRAVGGTQYF. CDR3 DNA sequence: TGTGCCAGCAGGGCGGTCGGGGGTACGCAGTATTTT.

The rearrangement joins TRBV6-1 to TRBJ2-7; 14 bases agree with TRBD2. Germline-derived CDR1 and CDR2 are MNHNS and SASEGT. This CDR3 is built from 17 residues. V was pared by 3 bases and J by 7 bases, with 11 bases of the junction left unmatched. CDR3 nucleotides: TGTGCCAGCAGTGAGGTAGAGGGACTAGCGGGAGTTGGAGAGCAGTACTTC. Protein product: CASSEVEGLAGVGEQYF.

The CDR3 loop is CASSQGSQETQYF. CDR3 bases: TGCGCCAGCAGCCAGGGGTCCCAAGAGACCCAGTACTTC. V is TRBV5-1 and J is TRBJ2-5; perhaps TRBD1 as D (6 bases). The CDR3 totals 13 residues. The ends were cut back, 4 bases at V and 1 base at J, with 8 bases in the middle. CDR1 and CDR2 from the germline V gene are SGHRS and YFSETQ.